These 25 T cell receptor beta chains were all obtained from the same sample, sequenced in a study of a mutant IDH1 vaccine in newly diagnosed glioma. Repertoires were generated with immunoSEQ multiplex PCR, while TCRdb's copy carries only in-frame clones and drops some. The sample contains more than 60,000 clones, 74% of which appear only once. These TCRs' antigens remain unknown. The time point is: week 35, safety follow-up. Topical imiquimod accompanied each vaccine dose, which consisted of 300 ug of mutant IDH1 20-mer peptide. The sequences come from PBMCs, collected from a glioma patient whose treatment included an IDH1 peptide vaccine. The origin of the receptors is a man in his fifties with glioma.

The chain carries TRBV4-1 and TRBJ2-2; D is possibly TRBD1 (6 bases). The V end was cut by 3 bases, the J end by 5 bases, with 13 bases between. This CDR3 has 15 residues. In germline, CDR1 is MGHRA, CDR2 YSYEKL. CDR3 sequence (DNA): TGCGCCAGCAGCCATTACACCGACAGGACCGGGGAGCTGTTTTTT. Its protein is CASSHYTDRTGELFF.

The CDR3 nucleotides are TGTGCCAGCAGTGACATTGTGGTTAGAAGGTACTTC. Encoded protein: CASSDIVVRRYF. The chain carries TRBV6-4 and TRBJ2-4; D remains unclear. Germline V gene data show CDR1 as MRHNA and CDR2 as SNTAGT. Trimming removed 2 bases from V and 15 bases from J, with 14 bases in between. This CDR3 region has 12 residues.

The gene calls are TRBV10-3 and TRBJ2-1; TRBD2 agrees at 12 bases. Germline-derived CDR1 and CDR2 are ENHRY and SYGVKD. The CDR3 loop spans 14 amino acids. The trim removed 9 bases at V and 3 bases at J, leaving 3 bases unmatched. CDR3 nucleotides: TGTGCCATAAAACTAGCGGGGGGCTACAATGAGCAGTTCTTC. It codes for CAIKLAGGYNEQFF.

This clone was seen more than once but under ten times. DNA of the CDR3: TGTGCCAGCAGCGCCCGACAGAGTGTTCGTGAAATTGACGGCTACACCTTC. Translated, it gives CASSARQSVREIDGYTF. V gene TRBV11-1 combines with J gene TRBJ1-2; D possibly corresponds to TRBD1 (5 bases). Per germline, CDR1 SGHAT and CDR2 FQDESV (reference sequence). The CDR3 consists of 17 residues. V was cut by 5 bases and J by 8 bases, with 27 bases left in between.

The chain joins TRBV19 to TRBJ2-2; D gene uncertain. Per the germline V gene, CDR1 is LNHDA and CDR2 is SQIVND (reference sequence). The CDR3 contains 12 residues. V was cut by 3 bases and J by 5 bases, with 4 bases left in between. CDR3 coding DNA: TGTGCCAGTAGTATCTTGACCGGGGAGCTGTTTTTT. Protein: CASSILTGELFF.

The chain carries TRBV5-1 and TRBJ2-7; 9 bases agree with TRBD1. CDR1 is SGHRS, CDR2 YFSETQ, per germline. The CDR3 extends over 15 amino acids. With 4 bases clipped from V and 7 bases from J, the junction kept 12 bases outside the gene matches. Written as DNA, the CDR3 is TGCGCCAGCAGCGGGCGCCGGGACAGGGCTTCTGAGCAGTACTTC. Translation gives CASSGRRDRASEQYF.

The CDR3 loop is CASSQLTTYNEQFF. The CDR3 coding sequence is TGCGCCAGCAGCCAGTTGACGACCTACAATGAGCAGTTCTTC. V usage is TRBV4-1 and J usage is TRBJ2-1; D ambiguous. CDR3 length: 14 amino acids. V was shortened by 3 bases and J by 2 bases, with 8 bases between the two germline ends. CDR1 and CDR2 (germline): MGHRA, YSYEKL.

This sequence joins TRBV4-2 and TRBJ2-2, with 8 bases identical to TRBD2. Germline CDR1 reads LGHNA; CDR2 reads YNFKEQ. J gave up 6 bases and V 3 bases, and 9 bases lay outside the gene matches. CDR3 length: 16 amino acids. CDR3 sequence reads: CASSHAPTGGAGELFF. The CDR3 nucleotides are TGTGCCAGCAGCCATGCTCCGACGGGGGGGGCCGGGGAGCTGTTTTTT.

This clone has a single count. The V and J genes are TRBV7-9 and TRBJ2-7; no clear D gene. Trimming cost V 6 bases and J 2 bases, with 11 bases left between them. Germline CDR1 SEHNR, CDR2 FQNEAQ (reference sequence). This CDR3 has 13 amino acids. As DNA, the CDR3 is TGTGCCAGCAGTCAAGACGAAGCCTACGAGCAGTACTTC. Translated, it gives CASSQDEAYEQYF.

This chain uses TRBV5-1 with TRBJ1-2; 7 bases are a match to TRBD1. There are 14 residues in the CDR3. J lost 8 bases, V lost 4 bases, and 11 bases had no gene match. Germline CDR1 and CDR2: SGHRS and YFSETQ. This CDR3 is CASSTQQGIEGYTF. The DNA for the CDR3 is TGCGCCAGCAGCACCCAACAGGGGATTGAAGGCTACACCTTC.

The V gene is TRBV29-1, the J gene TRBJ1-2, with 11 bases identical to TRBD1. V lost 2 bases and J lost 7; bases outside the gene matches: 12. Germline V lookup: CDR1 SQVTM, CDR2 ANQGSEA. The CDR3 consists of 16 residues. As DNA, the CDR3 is TGCAGCGTTGAACGGACAGGGGGCTTCGGTGTTATTGGCTACACCTTC. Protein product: CSVERTGGFGVIGYTF.

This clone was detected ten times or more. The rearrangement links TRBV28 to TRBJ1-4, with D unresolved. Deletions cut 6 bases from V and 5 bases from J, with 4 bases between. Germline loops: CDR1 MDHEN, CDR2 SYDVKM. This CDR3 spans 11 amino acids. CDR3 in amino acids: CASSHNEKLFF. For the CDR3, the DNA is TGTGCCAGCAGCCACAATGAAAAACTGTTTTTT.

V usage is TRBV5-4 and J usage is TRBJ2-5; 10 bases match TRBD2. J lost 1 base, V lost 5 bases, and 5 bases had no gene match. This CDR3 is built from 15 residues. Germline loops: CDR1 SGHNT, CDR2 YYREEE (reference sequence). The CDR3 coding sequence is TGTGCCAGCAGGGCCGCTAGCGGGGGCCAAGAGACCCAGTACTTC. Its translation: CASRAASGGQETQYF.

CDR3 region: CASSPSYEQYF. CDR3 bases: TGTGCCAGCAGTCCTTCCTACGAGCAGTACTTC. The chain uses TRBV2 and TRBJ2-7; D is ambiguous. CDR1 and CDR2 from the germline V gene are SNHLY and FYNNEI. There are 11 residues in the CDR3. V lost 5 bases and J lost 1, with 3 bases in between.

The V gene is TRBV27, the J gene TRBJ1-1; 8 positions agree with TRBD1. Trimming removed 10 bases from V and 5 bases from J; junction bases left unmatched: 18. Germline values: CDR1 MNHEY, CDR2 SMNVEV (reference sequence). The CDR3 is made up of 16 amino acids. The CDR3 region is CATLGAPDRGGTEAFF. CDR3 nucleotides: TGTGCCACCTTAGGGGCCCCCGACAGGGGTGGAACTGAAGCTTTCTTT.

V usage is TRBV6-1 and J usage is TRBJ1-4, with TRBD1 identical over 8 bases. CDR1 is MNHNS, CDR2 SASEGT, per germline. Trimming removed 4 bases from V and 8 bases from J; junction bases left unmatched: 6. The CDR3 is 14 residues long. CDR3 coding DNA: TGTGCCAGCAGTGCGGGACAGGTGACGGAAAAACTGTTTTTT. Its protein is CASSAGQVTEKLFF.

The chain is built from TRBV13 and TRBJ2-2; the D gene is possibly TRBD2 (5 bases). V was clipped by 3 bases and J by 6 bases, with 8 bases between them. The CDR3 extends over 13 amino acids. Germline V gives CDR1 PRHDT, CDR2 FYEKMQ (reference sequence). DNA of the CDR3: TGTGCCAGCAGCTTGAGGGTATCCGGGGAGCTGTTTTTT. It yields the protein CASSLRVSGELFF.

The CDR3 DNA sequence: TGTGCCAGCAGCGTATCAGGATGGGGCTCCTACAATGAGCAGTTCTTC. Encoded protein: CASSVSGWGSYNEQFF. The V call is TRBV9, the J call TRBJ2-1; D remains unclear. Trimming cost V 1 base and J 0 bases, with 11 bases left between them. Germline CDR1 reads SGDLS; CDR2 reads YYNGEE. The CDR3 runs to 16 residues.

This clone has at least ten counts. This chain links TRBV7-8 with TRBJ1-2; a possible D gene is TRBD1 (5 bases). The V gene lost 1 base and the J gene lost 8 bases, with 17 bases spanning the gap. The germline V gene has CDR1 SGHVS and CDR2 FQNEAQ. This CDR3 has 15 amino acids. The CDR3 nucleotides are TGTGCCAGCAGCTTAGTAGCCGGAGGGGCGCGCGGCTACACCTTC. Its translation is CASSLVAGGARGYTF.

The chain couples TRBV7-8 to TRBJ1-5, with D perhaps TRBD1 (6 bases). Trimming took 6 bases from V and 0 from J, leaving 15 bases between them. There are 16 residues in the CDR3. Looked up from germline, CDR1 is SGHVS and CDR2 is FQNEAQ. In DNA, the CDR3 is TGTGCCAGCAGAGAACCGGGACACGTTAGCAATCAGCCCCAGCATTTT. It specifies CASREPGHVSNQPQHF.

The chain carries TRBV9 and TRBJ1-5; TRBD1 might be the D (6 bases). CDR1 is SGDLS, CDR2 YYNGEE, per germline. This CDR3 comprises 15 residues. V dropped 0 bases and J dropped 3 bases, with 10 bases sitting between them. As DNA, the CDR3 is TGTGCCAGCAGCGTAGGGGGACACCCCAATCAGCCCCAGCATTTT. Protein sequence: CASSVGGHPNQPQHF.

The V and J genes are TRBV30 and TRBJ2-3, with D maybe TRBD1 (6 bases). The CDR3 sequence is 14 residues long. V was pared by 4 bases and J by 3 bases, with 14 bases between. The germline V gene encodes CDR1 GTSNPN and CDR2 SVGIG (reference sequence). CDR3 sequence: CAWKVQGSTDTQYF. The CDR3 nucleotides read TGTGCCTGGAAAGTACAGGGAAGTACAGATACGCAGTATTTT.

CDR3 in DNA: TGTGCCAGTAGTATACGCCTTACCTACGAGCAGTACTTC. Protein: CASSIRLTYEQYF. This sequence joins TRBV19 and TRBJ2-7, with no clear D. Trimming left V 2 bases short and J 2 bases short, with 7 bases between. Germline CDR1 LNHDA, CDR2 SQIVND (reference sequence). This CDR3 is built from 13 residues. The whole variable domain, filled in from reference TRBV19 and TRBJ2-7, reads DGGITQSPKYLFRKEGQNVTLSCEQNLNHDAMYWYRQDPGQGLRLIYYSQIVNDFQKGDIAEGYSVSREKKESFPLTVTSAQKNPTAFYLCASSIRLTYEQYFGPGTRLTVT.

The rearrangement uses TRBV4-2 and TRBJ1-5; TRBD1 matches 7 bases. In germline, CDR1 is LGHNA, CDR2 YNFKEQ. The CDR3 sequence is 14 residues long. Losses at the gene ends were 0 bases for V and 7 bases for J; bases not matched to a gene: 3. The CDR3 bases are TGTGCCAGCAGCCAAGAGAGGGGGCTACAGCCCCAGCATTTT. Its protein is CASSQERGLQPQHF.

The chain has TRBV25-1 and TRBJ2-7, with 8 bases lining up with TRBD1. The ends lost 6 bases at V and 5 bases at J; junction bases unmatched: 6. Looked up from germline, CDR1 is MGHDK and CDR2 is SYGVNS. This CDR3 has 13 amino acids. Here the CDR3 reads CASRTPGGNEQYF. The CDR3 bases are TGTGCCAGCAGAACCCCAGGGGGCAACGAGCAGTACTTC.